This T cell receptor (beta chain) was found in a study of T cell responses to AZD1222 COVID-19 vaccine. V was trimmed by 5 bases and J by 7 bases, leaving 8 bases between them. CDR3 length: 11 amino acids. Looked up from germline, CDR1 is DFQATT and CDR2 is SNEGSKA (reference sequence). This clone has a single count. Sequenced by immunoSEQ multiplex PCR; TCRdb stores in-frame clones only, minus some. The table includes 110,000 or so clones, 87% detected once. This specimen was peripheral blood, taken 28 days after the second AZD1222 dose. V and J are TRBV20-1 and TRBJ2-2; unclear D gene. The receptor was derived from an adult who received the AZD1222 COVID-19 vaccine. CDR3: CSAPSNGELFF. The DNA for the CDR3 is TGCAGTGCTCCAAGCAACGGGGAGCTGTTTTTT.